These 23 T cell receptor beta chains were sequenced from one sample in a study of T-cell reconstitution after alpha-beta-depleted transplantation in children. As it was prepared, the TCRbeta library received unique molecular identifiers. TCRdb used MiXCR to reprocess the PCR reads, holding one entry per CDR3 protein. The table includes 210,000 or so distinct CDR3 sequences, about a tenth detected once. The specimen comprised PBMCs from the stem cell graft donor, sampled from the stem cell graft. The origin of the receptors is a human donor who donated a stem cell graft to a child with acute lymphoblastic leukemia.

This clonotype was seen more than once but under ten times. This sequence joins TRBV29-1 and TRBJ1-2; D is uncertain. Germline V lookup: CDR1 SQVTM, CDR2 ANQGSEA. This CDR3 has 12 amino acids. In DNA, the CDR3 is TGCAGTGCCGGGGATACGGTAAAGGGCTACACCTTC. It is translated as CSAGDTVKGYTF. Full variable domain (outside the CDR3, taken from reference TRBV29-1 and TRBJ1-2): SAVISQKPSRDICQRGTSLTIQCQVDSQVTMMFWYRQQPGQSLTLIATANQGSEATYESGFVIDKFPISRPNLTFSTLTVSNMSPEDSSIYLCSAGDTVKGYTFGSGTRLTVV.

This clonotype was seen at least ten times. V usage is TRBV20-1 and J usage is TRBJ2-5; 7 nucleotides match TRBD1. The CDR3 has 13 amino acids. V lost 6 bases to trimming and J lost 0 bases; unmatched junction nucleotides: 4. Germline V gene lookup returns CDR1 DFQATT and CDR2 SNEGSKA (reference sequence). The CDR3 DNA follows: TGCAGTGCAGGGGGCCCAGACCAAGAGACCCAGTACTTC. Amino acid sequence: CSAGGPDQETQYF.

This chain links TRBV20-1 with TRBJ2-2; TRBD2 matches 8 bases. This CDR3 is 15 amino acids long. Per the germline V gene, CDR1 is DFQATT and CDR2 is SNEGSKA (reference sequence). J gave up 5 bases and V 6 bases, and 11 bases lay outside the gene matches. CDR3 in DNA: TGCAGTGCCAGAAAAGCGGGGGCGGATACCGGGGAGCTGTTTTTT. This gives the protein CSARKAGADTGELFF.

This clonotype was recorded many times. The chain uses TRBV20-1 and TRBJ2-1; the D gene is possibly TRBD2 (6 bases). Germline V CDR1 and CDR2: DFQATT, SNEGSKA (reference sequence). V was clipped by 1 base and J by 4 bases, with 14 bases between them. The CDR3 has 15 residues. DNA of the CDR3: TGCAGTGCTAGAGGGAGGAGGGATCTATACAATGAGCAGTTCTTC. Encoded protein: CSARGRRDLYNEQFF.

This clonotype was recorded a few times. The chain links TRBV20-1 to TRBJ2-1; 8 bases map to TRBD1. Germline CDR1 DFQATT, CDR2 SNEGSKA (reference sequence). The CDR3 has 12 amino acids. V gave up 3 bases and J gave up 10 bases; unmatched junction bases: 5. The chain's CDR3 is CSARPRDREQFF. The CDR3 nucleotides are TGCAGTGCTAGGCCCCGGGACAGGGAGCAGTTCTTC.

This clonotype has only a few counts. J is TRBJ2-6 and V is TRBV4-2, with D uncertain. CDR3 size: 15 residues. V lost 0 bases, J lost 2 bases, and 5 bases lay in between. In germline, CDR1 is LGHNA, CDR2 YNFKEQ. The CDR3 sequence: CASSQDLPGANVLTF. In DNA form, the CDR3 reads TGTGCCAGCAGCCAAGATCTCCCTGGGGCCAACGTCCTGACTTTC.

The chain recombines TRBV20-1 with TRBJ2-7; tentative D call: TRBD1 (6 bases). The germline V gene has CDR1 DFQATT and CDR2 SNEGSKA (reference sequence). The V end was cut by 5 bases, the J end by 0 bases, with 14 bases between. The CDR3 loop spans 14 amino acids. CDR3 sequence reads: CSAEDSLSSYEQYF. The CDR3 region has the DNA TGCAGTGCTGAGGACAGCCTATCCTCCTACGAGCAGTACTTC.

This clonotype was picked up a small number of times. The rearrangement uses TRBV20-1 and TRBJ1-2; no clear D gene. The CDR3 is 13 residues long. Per germline, CDR1 DFQATT and CDR2 SNEGSKA (reference sequence). V dropped 0 bases and J dropped 6 bases, with 11 bases sitting between them. The CDR3, as DNA: TGCAGTGCTAGAGATCCGACAAGGGATGGCTACACCTTC. This encodes CSARDPTRDGYTF.

This sequence joins TRBV12-3 or TRBV12-4 and TRBJ2-7, with D possibly being TRBD2 (5 bases). V lost 3 bases to trimming and J lost 2 bases, with 11 bases between them. The CDR3 is 14 amino acids. As DNA, the CDR3 is TGTGCCAGCAGTTTCGAACGGGGTGCCTACGAGCAGTACTTC. Translating gives CASSFERGAYEQYF.

This clonotype was found many times. The chain has TRBV20-1 and TRBJ1-2; D call uncertain. The CDR3 runs 13 residues. Trimming stripped 6 bases from V and 4 bases from J, with 15 bases between. The V gene's germline CDR1 is DFQATT and CDR2 SNEGSKA (reference sequence). The CDR3 is CSAPTGDGYGYTF. The DNA of the CDR3 is TGCAGTGCCCCGACCGGGGATGGCTATGGCTACACCTTC.

The chain uses TRBV27 and TRBJ1-6; weak D call: TRBD1 (6 bases). The length of the CDR3 is 14 residues. Germline CDR1 MNHEY, CDR2 SMNVEV (reference sequence). V lost 5 bases and J lost 9, with 14 bases in between. CDR3 in amino acids: CASSNKGVVSPLHF. Here the CDR3 DNA reads TGTGCCAGCAGTAACAAGGGGGTGGTTTCACCCCTCCACTTT.

This clonotype appeared many times. The chain is built from TRBV19 and TRBJ2-7; 7 bases line up with TRBD1. Per the germline V gene, CDR1 is LNHDA and CDR2 is SQIVND (reference sequence). This CDR3 has 13 residues. Trimming removed 2 bases from V and 3 bases from J; junction bases left unmatched: 1. The CDR3 spells CASSIRQGYEQYF. CDR3 bases: TGTGCCAGTAGTATAAGACAGGGCTACGAGCAGTACTTC.

This chain connects TRBV7-9 to TRBJ2-2; D is perhaps TRBD1 or TRBD2 (5 bases each). Germline values: CDR1 SEHNR, CDR2 FQNEAQ (reference sequence). V was clipped by 7 bases and J by 3 bases, with 12 bases between them. The CDR3 extends over 14 amino acids. CDR3 DNA: TGTGCCAGCATCCAACTGGGGGACACCGGGGAGCTGTTTTTT. This encodes CASIQLGDTGELFF.

In its sample, this clonotype was seen many times. The rearrangement links TRBV3-1 to TRBJ1-6; D is perhaps TRBD1 (5 bases). CDR1 and CDR2 (germline): LGHDT, YNNKEL (reference sequence). The CDR3 is 15 residues long. V was trimmed by 3 bases and J by 7 bases, leaving 13 bases between them. The CDR3 bases are TGTGCCAGCAGCCACCGGGGGATGGGGAATTCACCCCTCCACTTT. It encodes CASSHRGMGNSPLHF.

The chain links TRBV6-2 or TRBV6-3 to TRBJ2-1, with D perhaps assigned TRBD1 or TRBD2 (6 bases each). The germline gives CDR1 MNHEY, CDR2 SVGEGT. The CDR3 sequence is 18 residues long. V was pared by 2 bases and J by 5 bases, with 22 bases between. The CDR3 here is CASSYIFQEGGYNNEQFF. The CDR3 DNA reads as TGTGCCAGCAGTTACATCTTTCAGGAGGGGGGATACAACAATGAGCAGTTCTTC.

This clonotype was detected many times. For the CDR3, the DNA is TGTGCCAGCAGTTTCCTACAGGGGGCCGCTGAAGCTTTCTTT. Amino acids: CASSFLQGAAEAFF. The J gene is TRBJ1-1, the V gene TRBV6-5; 9 bases are shared with TRBD1. CDR1 and CDR2 from the germline V gene are MNHEY and SVGAGI. The CDR3 consists of 14 residues. Trimming took 4 bases from V and 6 from J; bases not matched to a gene: 6.

This clonotype was seen a handful of times. V and J are TRBV20-1 and TRBJ1-4; no reliable D call. CDR1 is DFQATT, CDR2 SNEGSKA, per germline (reference sequence). CDR3 size: 14 residues. V was shortened by 3 bases and J by 7 bases, with 15 bases between the two germline ends. The CDR3 is CSASPDHLFEKLFF. In nucleotides, the CDR3 is TGCAGTGCTAGCCCCGACCACCTATTTGAAAAACTGTTTTTT.

The CDR3 DNA is TGTGCCACCAGTGATTCCCCGGGGGTAGCCCAGCATTTT. This codes for CATSDSPGVAQHF. The chain combines TRBV24-1 with TRBJ1-5; a possible D gene is TRBD1 (5 bases). Germline V lookup: CDR1 KGHDR, CDR2 SFDVKD. Trimming took 2 bases from V and 11 from J, leaving 12 bases between them. This CDR3 contains 13 residues.

The sample holds many counts of this clonotype. V usage is TRBV5-1 and J usage is TRBJ2-2, with 14 nucleotides matching TRBD2. Trimming at V came to 4 bases and at J to 0 bases, leaving 5 bases not matched to a gene. The CDR3 loop spans 18 amino acids. Germline V CDR1 and CDR2: SGHRS, YFSETQ. CDR3 coding DNA: TGCGCCAGCAGCCTTGGACTAGCGGGGGGCGCGAACACCGGGGAGCTGTTTTTT. It specifies CASSLGLAGGANTGELFF.

This clonotype appeared a few times. CDR3 DNA sequence: TGTGCCAGCAGCTTATCTGAGGAGACTGAAGCTTTCTTT. Protein sequence: CASSLSEETEAFF. The chain uses TRBV7-6 and TRBJ1-1; no definite D call. From germline, CDR1 is SGHVS and CDR2 FNYEAQ. The CDR3 has 13 residues. The V end lost 2 bases, the J end lost 5 bases, and 9 bases lay between the germline ends.

This sequence joins TRBV10-3 and TRBJ2-3, with D perhaps matching TRBD2 (5 bases). V was shortened by 0 bases and J by 5 bases, with 9 bases between the two germline ends. Germline V gene data show CDR1 as ENHRY and CDR2 as SYGVKD. CDR3 length equals 14 residues. The CDR3 DNA follows: TGTGCCATCAGTGAGTCGATTGCGGGAGATACGCAGTATTTT. This gives the protein CAISESIAGDTQYF.

This clonotype occurred a few times. The rearrangement links TRBV12-3 or TRBV12-4 to TRBJ1-1; D unresolved. This CDR3 region has 14 residues. V was pared by 5 bases and J by 7 bases, with 17 bases between. The CDR3 loop reads CASSPREKIIEAFF. In DNA, the CDR3 is TGTGCCAGCAGTCCCCGGGAGAAGATAATTGAAGCTTTCTTT.

This clonotype occurred many times. J is TRBJ1-6 and V is TRBV5-1; D might be TRBD1 (6 bases). Trimming left V 4 bases short and J 0 bases short, with 14 bases between. The CDR3 is 17 amino acids. Germline CDR1 SGHRS, CDR2 YFSETQ. The CDR3 protein is CASSGGGDSSYNSPLHF. CDR3 DNA: TGCGCCAGCAGCGGGGGCGGAGATAGCTCCTATAATTCACCCCTCCACTTT.